This T cell receptor beta chain was recorded in a study of blood T cells in healthy people across ages (dated by TCRdb to the mid-2010s). Background for the entire study: In model experiments, template switching captured roughly one uniquely barcoded TCR beta cDNA molecule for every two T cells. The donors were split into four age groups: young (average around 15 years), middle-aged (roughly 42), aged (approximately 60) and long-lived (approximately 80). Using deep sequencing normalized with unique cDNA molecular identifiers, the study measured how TCR beta repertoire diversity changes with age. Donors of different ages were randomly distributed across sequencing lanes to avoid experimental bias. Using the same blood draw, the study looked at two additional independent replicas of 1 million unique cDNA reads for two donors, one aged 18 to 30 and the other aged 80 or older.

This clonotype was counted between two and nine times. This clone's antigen is unknown. Base qualities were left out, and no much larger clone turns up one base away. Libraries came from 5' RACE. Sequencing was carried out with an Illumina HiSeq 2500. The second PCR ran for roughly 7 to 12 cycles and used a J-beta primer mix along with a sample-barcoded 5' primer. Each TCR beta cDNA molecule received a unique molecular identifier from a template-switch 5' adaptor carrying 12 random nucleotides. At least 2.5 million CDR3-containing paired-end reads were obtained from each sample. All of the RNA was converted into first-strand cDNA using the Mint cDNA synthesis kit, with a TRBC-specific oligonucleotide serving as the primer. All cDNA was treated with uracil-DNA glycosylase and then went through a first 18-cycle PCR with the universal primers M1SS and BC2_uni_R. As for the original processing: For normalization, 1 million high-quality reads, each with a distinct molecular identifier, were randomly selected from each sample. Instead of being binned into consensus sequences, reads that shared molecular identifiers were thrown out. CDR3 identification, clonotype clustering and error correction used MiTCR with a Q25 quality threshold and the strictest error-elimination algorithm. Lower-bound total TCR beta diversity was estimated with a nonparametric unseen species model using Euler transformation. Through fastp at Q25 and MiXCR, TCRdb rebuilt clones from the public reads, retaining in-frame beta chains. Entries that share a CDR3 protein sequence are merged under the most common genes and DNA. In this record, the V and J calls reflect TCRdb's handling and not the investigators' own analysis. The sample contains roughly 1.5 million distinct CDR3 sequences, roughly 43% of them found a single time. About 4% of the sample comes from the top ten.

The CDR3, from cysteine to phenylalanine, totals 13 residues. The read is trimmed to its CDR3 DNA, 39 bases read in frame from base 1. Between the V and J ends, shortened by 4 bases and 7 bases respectively, the junction contains 14 bases. In the germline V gene, CDR1 corresponds to SQVTM and CDR2 to ANQGSEA. Overall study results and their limits: Compared with the aged group, more naive CD4+ T cells, fewer expanded clones and increased TCR diversity were shown by the long-lived group, suggesting age selection. Because the CMV infection status of the donors was unknown, age-related changes in expanded clonotypes may potentially have been confounded. A strong correlation was found between observed TCR beta diversity and the percentage of naive T cells measured by flow cytometry. Conclusive comparison of naive and antigen-experienced compartments was prevented by the profiling of bulk unsorted PBMCs. Observed TCR beta diversity per million T cells fell roughly linearly with age, and a significant reduction was already apparent by age roughly 41. Estimates of total diversity based on one million sequenced T cells were regarded as lower bounds and as underestimates.

The 35 to 40 donors, aged about 6 to 90 years, were systemically healthy Caucasian individuals from Russia. Each donor gave approximately 9.3 milliliters of peripheral blood, collected into EDTA-treated Vacutainer tubes. Ficoll-Paque density-gradient centrifugation was used to isolate PBMCs, with at least 6 million per sample. Trizol reagent was used to extract total RNA from PBMCs, with at least 5.5 micrograms per sample. For every donor, flow cytometry on a PBMC aliquot measured the percentage of naive CD45RAhigh/CD27high T cells. This TCR derives from a woman younger than 35 in good health. Sequenced material: blood. This chain is built from TRBV29-1 and TRBJ1-5; a tentative D call is TRBD1 (5 bases match). CDR3 protein: CSVGEGDWQPQHF. At the DNA level, the sequence is TGCAGCGTTGGTGAAGGGGACTGGCAGCCCCAGCATTTT.